This T cell receptor (beta chain) was profiled in a study of blood T cell repertoires in COVID-19. The length of the CDR3 is 15 residues. Trimming at V came to 8 bases and at J to 4 bases, leaving 12 bases not matched to a gene. CDR1 and CDR2 from the germline V gene are SEHNR and FQNEAQ (reference sequence). In the original processing: Counts of nucleated cells, estimated from reference gene primer amplification, were obtained. The protocol was immunoSEQ multiplex PCR, while the TCRdb copy is restricted to in-frame clones and leaves out a portion. The V and J calls and the clone size are those of that table, but D and trimming were determined from the DNA. This repertoire shows about 430,000 clones, about 88% found once; its top ten account for 1.4% to 1.5%. Researchers sorted participants into cohorts using their self-reported clinical history. Exposed volunteers were people who met a COVID-19 case within 2 weeks before study entry.

The J gene is TRBJ2-7, the V gene TRBV7-9; 9 nucleotides agree with TRBD1. The TCR sequence derives from a young woman who had been exposed to COVID-19. The sequenced sample consisted of PBMCs or T cells enriched from blood (not recorded which). CDR3 nucleotides: TGTGCCAGCGCCAAACGGGACAGGGCTGGGTACGAGCAGTACTTC. Translated, it gives CASAKRDRAGYEQYF.